This T cell receptor (beta chain) originates from a study of cytomegalovirus exposure and HLA in healthy donors. Study information: The roughly 120 validation repertoires, a later analysis reported, used the same platform as the roughly 710 first-cohort repertoires.

Findings of the study overall: Through in vitro validation, a few CMV-associated chains were shown to be specific for CMV antigens. 150 to 200 TCR beta chains were listed as cytomegalovirus-associated. Usually a TCR sequence was rare, but some public TCRs were found in many donors.

Concerning this clone: Its specificity is unknown.

V was clipped by 0 bases and J by 5 bases; unmatched bases: 0. CDR3 length equals 14 residues. From germline, CDR1 is SGHNT and CDR2 YYREEE (reference sequence). Method: immunoSEQ multiplex PCR; TCRdb's copy keeps in-frame clones and lacks some. The sample gives 100,000 to 150,000 clones, 90% to 95% of which show up once; more than 0.9% is in the top ten. Material: PBMCs. The TCR comes from a young woman in good health and CMV-seronegative. The chain combines TRBV5-4 with TRBJ2-3; 10 positions agree with TRBD2. The CDR3 coding sequence is TGTGCCAGCAGCTTGGCTAGCGGGGGAGATACGCAGTATTTT. The encoded protein is CASSLASGGDTQYF.